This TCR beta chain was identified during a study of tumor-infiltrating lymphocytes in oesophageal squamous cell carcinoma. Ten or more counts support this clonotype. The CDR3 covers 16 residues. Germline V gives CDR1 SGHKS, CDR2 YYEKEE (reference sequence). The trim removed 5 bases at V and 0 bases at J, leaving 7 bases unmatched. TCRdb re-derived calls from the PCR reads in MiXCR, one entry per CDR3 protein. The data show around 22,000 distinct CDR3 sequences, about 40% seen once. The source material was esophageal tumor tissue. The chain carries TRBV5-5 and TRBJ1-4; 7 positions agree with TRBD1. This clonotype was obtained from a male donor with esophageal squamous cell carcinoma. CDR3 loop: CASSSQGTSTNEKLFF. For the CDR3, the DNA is TGTGCCAGCAGTTCACAGGGGACTTCAACTAATGAAAAACTGTTTTTT.